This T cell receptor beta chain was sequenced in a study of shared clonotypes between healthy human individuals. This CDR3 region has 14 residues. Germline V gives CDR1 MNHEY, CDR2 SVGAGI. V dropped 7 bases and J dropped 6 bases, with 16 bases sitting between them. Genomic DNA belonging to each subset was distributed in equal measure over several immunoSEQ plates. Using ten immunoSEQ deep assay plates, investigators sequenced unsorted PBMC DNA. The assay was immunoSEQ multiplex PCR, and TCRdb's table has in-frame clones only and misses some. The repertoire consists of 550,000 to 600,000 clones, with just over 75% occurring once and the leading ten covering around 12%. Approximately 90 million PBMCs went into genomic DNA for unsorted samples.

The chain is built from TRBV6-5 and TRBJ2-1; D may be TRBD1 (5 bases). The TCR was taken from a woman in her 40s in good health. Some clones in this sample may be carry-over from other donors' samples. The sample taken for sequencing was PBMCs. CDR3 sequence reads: CASTHRSDSNEQFF. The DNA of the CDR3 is TGTGCCAGCACTCACAGGTCGGATTCCAATGAGCAGTTCTTC.